Listed below are T cell receptor beta chains from one sample, sequenced in a study of human thymus T cells. Clones were sequenced by immunoSEQ multiplex PCR, and TCRdb holds only the in-frame ones, with some missing. This sample has some 130,000 clones, with around 94% found just once. Sequenced sample: thymus tissue. Receptors originate from a boy less than two years old with a congenital heart defect but otherwise immunologically healthy. Each CDR3 is given without its conserved first and last residue.

j_call: TRBJ2-3; v_call: TRBV4-1; cdr3_length: 13; cdr3_aa: ASGYSPRGADTQY
j_call: TRBJ2-3; v_call: TRBV6-4; cdr3_length: 14; cdr3_aa: ASSEIYGGPPDTQY
j_call: TRBJ1-1; v_call: TRBV5-6; cdr3_length: 15; cdr3_aa: ASSSGKTGGLNTEAF
j_call: TRBJ2-3; v_call: TRBV5-1; cdr3_length: 15; cdr3_aa: ASSSGLGGGVGDTQY
j_call: TRBJ1-3; v_call: TRBV7-2; cdr3_length: 15; cdr3_aa: ASSLVPTGASGNTIY
j_call: TRBJ1-2; v_call: TRBV30; cdr3_length: 13; cdr3_aa: AWRTWDRGRYGYT
j_call: TRBJ2-7; v_call: TRBV7-3; cdr3_length: 12; cdr3_aa: ASSLFLSSYEQY
j_call: TRBJ1-6; v_call: TRBV19; cdr3_length: 14; cdr3_aa: ASSRPSDSRLNALH
j_call: TRBJ2-5; v_call: TRBV11-2; cdr3_length: 11; cdr3_aa: ASSLRRKETQY
j_call: TRBJ1-5; v_call: TRBV30; cdr3_length: 14; cdr3_aa: AWSQKIGTSNQPQH
j_call: TRBJ1-3; v_call: TRBV28; cdr3_length: 14; cdr3_aa: ASSSSAPTGFHTIY
j_call: TRBJ2-7; v_call: TRBV7-2; cdr3_length: 13; cdr3_aa: ASSLEGWSPYEQY
j_call: TRBJ2-5; v_call: TRBV29-1; cdr3_length: 12; cdr3_aa: SVVDFGGSETQY
j_call: TRBJ2-7; v_call: TRBV28; cdr3_length: 12; cdr3_aa: ASSWVPKAYEQY
j_call: TRBJ2-7; v_call: TRBV11-2; cdr3_length: 12; cdr3_aa: ASRPAHLAAKQY
j_call: TRBJ2-1; v_call: TRBV18; cdr3_length: 12; cdr3_aa: ASSLLGSYNEQF
j_call: TRBJ2-6; v_call: TRBV28; cdr3_length: 17; cdr3_aa: ASSLMGSLKGSGANVLT
j_call: TRBJ2-1; v_call: TRBV4-3; cdr3_length: 13; cdr3_aa: ASSQEKRSGHQQF
j_call: TRBJ1-1; v_call: TRBV7-8; cdr3_length: 15; cdr3_aa: ASSEKGDREVNTEAF
j_call: TRBJ2-5; v_call: TRBV9; cdr3_length: 13; cdr3_aa: ASSPLLTGEKTQY
j_call: TRBJ2-4; v_call: TRBV27; cdr3_length: 15; cdr3_aa: ASSLELRIIAKNIQY
j_call: TRBJ2-3; v_call: TRBV2; cdr3_length: 12; cdr3_aa: ASTRRGGLDTQY
j_call: TRBJ1-6; v_call: TRBV10-3; cdr3_length: 11; cdr3_aa: AISGSATSPLH
j_call: TRBJ2-2; v_call: TRBV6-5; cdr3_length: 12; cdr3_aa: ASSTSPDTGELF
j_call: TRBJ2-4; v_call: TRBV19; cdr3_length: 13; cdr3_aa: ASSLKRDRGNIQY
j_call: TRBJ2-1; v_call: TRBV7-9; cdr3_length: 14; cdr3_aa: ASSLAGQGGNNEQF
j_call: TRBJ2-1; v_call: TRBV4-3; cdr3_length: 14; cdr3_aa: ASSQDRAETYNEQF
j_call: TRBJ1-2; v_call: TRBV5-6; cdr3_length: 13; cdr3_aa: ASSLVDRERYGYT
j_call: TRBJ1-5; v_call: TRBV6-6; cdr3_length: 12; cdr3_aa: ASSPRQHRTPQH
j_call: TRBJ2-3; v_call: TRBV9; cdr3_length: 13; cdr3_aa: ASRESGLARDTQY
j_call: TRBJ1-2; v_call: TRBV30; cdr3_length: 9; cdr3_aa: AWSVGPGYT
j_call: TRBJ2-4; v_call: TRBV7-2; cdr3_length: 13; cdr3_aa: ASSLGQSGEEIQY
j_call: TRBJ1-2; v_call: TRBV7-9; cdr3_length: 14; cdr3_aa: ASSPTGEGVGYGYT
j_call: TRBJ2-7; v_call: TRBV4-1; cdr3_length: 12; cdr3_aa: ASSQESSSYEQY
j_call: TRBJ2-7; v_call: TRBV4-3; cdr3_length: 15; cdr3_aa: ASSQDNSGGRAYEQY
j_call: TRBJ1-2; v_call: TRBV5-5; cdr3_length: 11; cdr3_aa: ASSSRDRAGYT
j_call: TRBJ1-1; v_call: TRBV5-6; cdr3_length: 12; cdr3_aa: ASSRGQLNTEAF
j_call: TRBJ1-6; v_call: TRBV9; cdr3_length: 10; cdr3_aa: ASSVAGHPLH
j_call: TRBJ1-2; v_call: TRBV7-2; cdr3_length: 13; cdr3_aa: ASSLWGAGSYGYT
j_call: TRBJ2-3; v_call: TRBV18; cdr3_length: 10; cdr3_aa: ASSYGADTQY
j_call: TRBJ1-5; v_call: TRBV6-5; cdr3_length: 11; cdr3_aa: ASRPDREKPQH
j_call: TRBJ1-2; v_call: TRBV18; cdr3_length: 13; cdr3_aa: ASSRDREANYGYT
j_call: TRBJ1-5; v_call: TRBV7-2; cdr3_length: 12; cdr3_aa: ASSLGTDNQPQH
j_call: TRBJ2-5; v_call: TRBV7-7; cdr3_length: 13; cdr3_aa: ASSLGSQVPETQY
j_call: TRBJ1-1; v_call: TRBV28; cdr3_length: 16; cdr3_aa: ASSFCSVRAKMNTEAF
j_call: TRBJ1-5; v_call: TRBV6-1; cdr3_length: 16; cdr3_aa: ASSEPDGAKYSNQPQH